Following are 17 T cell receptor beta chains from one sample sequenced in a study of cytomegalovirus exposure and HLA in healthy donors. The PCR used 60 Vbeta and 13 Jbeta primers. The data were produced by immunoSEQ multiplex PCR, yet TCRdb's version contains in-frame clones alone and is incomplete. The profile shows more than 110,000 clones, roughly 80% of them singletons. The sample taken for sequencing was PBMCs. The origin of the receptors is a man aged 35 to 55 in good health and CMV-seropositive.

The V and J genes are TRBV5-1 and TRBJ1-1; weak D call: TRBD1 (5 bases). This CDR3 comprises 16 residues. V was clipped by 0 bases and J by 0 bases, with 12 bases between them. Germline-derived CDR1 and CDR2 are SGHRS and YFSETQ. CDR3 sequence: CASSLELGQLNTEAFF. The CDR3 DNA sequence: TGCGCCAGCAGCTTGGAATTAGGACAACTGAACACTGAAGCTTTCTTT.

This clone has only one observation. This chain links TRBV11-2 with TRBJ2-5; 10 bases are a match to TRBD2. In germline, CDR1 is SGHAT, CDR2 FQNNGV. The ends lost 2 bases at V and 4 bases at J; junction bases unmatched: 4. CDR3 length equals 15 residues. The CDR3 DNA sequence: TGTGCCAGCAGCTTATTGAGCGGGAGGGGAGAGACCCAGTACTTC. It is translated as CASSLLSGRGETQYF.

The chain carries TRBV11-2 and TRBJ2-5, with 10 positions matching TRBD1. The CDR3 extends over 15 amino acids. CDR1 and CDR2 from the germline V gene are SGHAT and FQNNGV. V gave up 0 bases and J gave up 3 bases; unmatched junction bases: 1. This CDR3 is CASSLDGTGEETQYF. CDR3 in DNA: TGTGCCAGCAGCTTAGACGGGACAGGGGAAGAGACCCAGTACTTC.

V and J are TRBV9 and TRBJ2-7, with unresolved D. Trimming removed 0 bases from V and 6 bases from J, with 7 bases in between. The germline V gene has CDR1 SGDLS and CDR2 YYNGEE. CDR3 length: 12 residues. In DNA form, the CDR3 reads TGTGCCAGCAGCGTAGACAGCAGCGAGCAGTACTTC. Protein: CASSVDSSEQYF.

The chain has TRBV5-1 and TRBJ1-2; D perhaps matches TRBD1 (6 bases). V was cut by 0 bases and J by 4 bases, with 13 bases left in between. CDR1 is SGHRS, CDR2 YFSETQ, per germline. CDR3 size: 15 residues. The CDR3 DNA sequence: TGCGCCAGCAGCTTGGTTCCAGGGGCGGCCTATGGCTACACCTTC. Protein sequence: CASSLVPGAAYGYTF.

This chain links TRBV5-4 with TRBJ1-1, with a tentative D call TRBD1 (6 bases). With 5 bases removed from V and 8 bases from J, the gap between germline ends came to 19 bases. The CDR3 loop spans 14 amino acids. Germline loops: CDR1 SGHNT, CDR2 YYREEE (reference sequence). The CDR3 region has the DNA TGTGCCAGCAGTCTCACGGGGGGGCGAATGGAAGCTTTCTTT. This encodes CASSLTGGRMEAFF.

The chain uses TRBV4-1 and TRBJ2-2; D unclear. The CDR3 spans 14 residues. Germline V gene sequence: CDR1 MGHRA, CDR2 YSYEKL. The V and J ends lost 6 bases and 0 bases respectively, with 8 bases between them. CDR3: CASSEISNTGELFF. Here the CDR3 DNA reads TGCGCCAGCAGTGAGATTTCGAACACCGGGGAGCTGTTTTTT.

The chain employs TRBV5-1 and TRBJ2-7, with TRBD2 matching over 11 bases. J lost 6 bases, V lost 4 bases, and 15 bases had no gene match. Germline V gene lookup returns CDR1 SGHRS and CDR2 YFSETQ. The CDR3 runs to 17 residues. The CDR3 sequence is CASSIQLSGRAPVEQYF. Written as DNA, the CDR3 is TGCGCCAGCAGCATACAACTTAGCGGGAGGGCCCCCGTCGAGCAGTACTTC.

This chain joins TRBV7-9 and TRBJ1-3; no clear D. The CDR3 totals 14 residues. The V gene lost 2 bases and the J gene lost 3 bases, with 8 bases spanning the gap. CDR1 and CDR2 from the germline V gene are SEHNR and FQNEAQ (reference sequence). CDR3 bases: TGTGCCAGCAGCTTATATTCGGGTGGAAACACCATATATTTT. Its translation: CASSLYSGGNTIYF.

This clone has a single count. The V gene is TRBV18, the J gene TRBJ1-1, with no clear D. Germline V gene lookup returns CDR1 KGHSH and CDR2 LQKENI. The CDR3 loop spans 16 amino acids. V dropped 6 bases and J dropped 1 base, with 18 bases sitting between them. CDR3 loop: CASSYPGFSSNTEAFF. The CDR3, as DNA: TGTGCCAGCTCCTACCCGGGTTTTTCTTCGAACACTGAAGCTTTCTTT.

This rearrangement joins TRBV7-9 to TRBJ2-7, with TRBD1 as a possible D gene (5 bases). Germline-derived CDR1 and CDR2 are SEHNR and FQNEAQ (reference sequence). V gave up 3 bases and J gave up 2 bases, with 8 bases separating them. The CDR3 totals 13 residues. CDR3 residues: CASSFPGPYEQYF. In nucleotides, the CDR3 is TGTGCCAGCAGCTTTCCAGGGCCCTACGAGCAGTACTTC.

In the case of this clone: Other DNA sequences in the same sample also yield this CDR3. The CDR3 reads CASSLAQATDTQYF. CDR3 DNA: TGCGCCAGCAGCTTGGCCCAGGCCACAGATACGCAGTATTTT. V gene TRBV5-1 combines with J gene TRBJ2-3; unclear D gene. Trimming removed 0 bases at V and 2 bases at J, with 7 bases between. This CDR3 has 14 residues. Germline V gene lookup returns CDR1 SGHRS and CDR2 YFSETQ.

The CDR3 DNA follows: TGTGCCAGCAGCTTTGAGGGTTATGGCTACACCTTC. The encoded protein is CASSFEGYGYTF. The J gene is TRBJ1-2, the V gene TRBV5-4; no reliable D call. V was trimmed by 2 bases and J by 5 bases, leaving 7 bases between them. The CDR3 runs 12 residues. Germline V CDR1 and CDR2: SGHNT, YYREEE (reference sequence).

The count of this clone is one. The rearrangement uses TRBV5-6 and TRBJ2-3; 7 bases line up with TRBD1. Germline CDR1 SGHDT, CDR2 YYEEEE. CDR3 length: 17 amino acids. V shed 0 bases, J shed 3 bases, and the junction held 10 bases outside the gene matches. CDR3 protein: CASSLVFGTVATDTQYF. The CDR3 bases are TGTGCCAGCAGCTTGGTTTTCGGGACAGTGGCAACAGATACGCAGTATTTT.

The rearrangement links TRBV30 to TRBJ2-7; D remains ambiguous. The CDR3 is 11 amino acids. Germline-derived CDR1 and CDR2 are GTSNPN and SVGIG (reference sequence). V lost 0 bases to trimming and J lost 4 bases, with 4 bases between them. This chain's CDR3 is CAWSVLYEQYF. The DNA of the CDR3 is TGTGCCTGGAGTGTACTGTACGAGCAGTACTTC. Filled out from reference TRBV30 and TRBJ2-7, the complete variable domain reads SQTIHQWPATLVQPVGSPLSLECTVEGTSNPNLYWYRQAAGRGLQLLFYSVGIGQISSEVPQNLSASRPQDRQFILSSKKLLLSDSGFYLCAWSVLYEQYFGPGTRLTVT.

This chain joins TRBV5-4 and TRBJ1-2; tentatively, D is TRBD1 (6 bases). V was pared by 5 bases and J by 1 base, with 18 bases between. CDR3 size: 16 residues. CDR1 and CDR2 (germline): SGHNT, YYREEE (reference sequence). This CDR3 is CASSSPAKGVNYGYTF. In DNA, the CDR3 is TGTGCCAGCAGTTCGCCGGCGAAGGGGGTTAACTATGGCTACACCTTC.

The chain employs TRBV5-1 and TRBJ2-5; 9 bases fit TRBD2. Trimming cost V 0 bases and J 7 bases; bases outside gene matches: 16. CDR3 size: 18 residues. Germline values: CDR1 SGHRS, CDR2 YFSETQ. The CDR3 region has the DNA TGCGCCAGCAGCTTGGTGCTAGCGGGGCCTCACGGGAGAGGGACCCAGTACTTC. Residues: CASSLVLAGPHGRGTQYF. The full variable domain, in which reference TRBV5-1 and TRBJ2-5 provide the parts outside the CDR3, is KAGVTQTPRYLIKTRGQQVTLSCSPISGHRSVSWYQQTPGQGLQFLFEYFSETQRNKGNFPGRFSGRQFSNSRSEMNVSTLELGDSALYLCASSLVLAGPHGRGTQYFGPGTRLLVL.